Sequencing of this T cell receptor (beta chain) was carried out in a study of cytomegalovirus exposure and HLA in healthy donors (dated by TCRdb to about 2017). Broadly, across the study: According to a later analysis, the 100 to 150 validation repertoires were produced on the same platform as the 600 to 850 repertoires of the first cohort. The study aimed to test whether signatures of past pathogen exposure could be identified by cataloging public T cell receptors. Besides the first cohort of around 700 subjects, a separate validation cohort made up of 120 different subjects was used. To predict cytomegalovirus infection status, the study combined high-throughput TCR immunosequencing, statistical association of individual TCRs with disease status, and machine learning.

The donors were included in the validation cohort of over a hundred subjects, a group kept apart from the approximately 690-subject first cohort. Broader findings and caveats from the paper: A later analysis found that TCRs clustered in the first cohort also tended to co-occur in the 120 validation repertoires, with approximately 95% of cluster scores above 0. In both the original and validation cohorts, the classifier was reported to diagnose cytomegalovirus status with high specificity and sensitivity. A later analysis had no HLA typing for the validation cohort, so co-occurrence there was scored across all 130 or so repertoires. The authors suggested that the approach could potentially be extended to other disease states and immunological phenotypes. While some public TCRs were present in many individuals, most TCR sequences turned up only very rarely across donors. In vitro tests confirmed that a few of the cytomegalovirus-associated TCR beta chains recognize cytomegalovirus antigens. In the study, 150 to 200 TCR beta chains were listed as associated with cytomegalovirus.

Libraries were constructed by the immunoSEQ multiplex PCR assay. The authors' pipeline ran thus. A statistical classification framework was built for diagnosing cytomegalovirus status from the catalog of TCR beta chain sequences. TCRdb took this table from immuneACCESS and kept in-frame rearrangements with V and J called. Such tables lack part of the clones; where checked against another copy, unresolved V genes explain under half of the gap, and the rest is unexplained. V and J calls and clone size are copied from that table; D and trimming were computed from the DNA. This sample has about 73,000 clones in its table, and about 87% of those were observed once. The ten largest clones represent 3.8% of the sample. Note on this clone: Which antigen it targets is not known. Base qualities are missing; no much larger clone stands one base away.

The clonotype was recovered from a woman aged 18-29 years in good health and CMV-seropositive. Sequences were obtained from PBMCs.

The DNA sequence follows: TGTGCCAGCTCAAACTGGGGACAGGGGGCTGAAGCTTTCTTT. Its translation reads: CASSNWGQGAEAFF. The chain is made from TRBV18 and TRBJ1-1; 11 bases in the junction line up with TRBD1. The CDR3 goes from the cysteine to the phenylalanine over 14 residues. Solely the CDR3 DNA is kept, with 42 bases framed from the first base. V is pruned by 5 bases and J by 6 bases, leaving 5 bases of the junction without a gene match. CDR1 and CDR2 (KGHSH, LQKENI) derive from the germline V gene.